The TCR beta chain described here comes from a study of T-cell reconstitution after alpha-beta-depleted transplantation in children. The CDR3 spans 14 residues. Germline V CDR1 and CDR2: MGHRA, YSYEKL. Trimming removed 0 bases at V and 3 bases at J, with 9 bases between. The TCRbeta library was prepared with unique molecular identifiers. Each CDR3 protein is one row after TCRdb ran MiXCR on the PCR reads. Among fewer than 400,000 distinct CDR3 sequences listed, about a fifth were seen once. The source is a human donor who donated a stem cell graft to a child with acute myeloid leukemia. This sequence joins TRBV4-1 and TRBJ2-7; no clear D. The sample here was PBMCs from the stem cell graft donor, taken from the stem cell graft. CDR3 DNA sequence: TGCGCCAGCAGCCAAGAATCAGGTCGCTACGAGCAGTACTTC. This sequence encodes CASSQESGRYEQYF.